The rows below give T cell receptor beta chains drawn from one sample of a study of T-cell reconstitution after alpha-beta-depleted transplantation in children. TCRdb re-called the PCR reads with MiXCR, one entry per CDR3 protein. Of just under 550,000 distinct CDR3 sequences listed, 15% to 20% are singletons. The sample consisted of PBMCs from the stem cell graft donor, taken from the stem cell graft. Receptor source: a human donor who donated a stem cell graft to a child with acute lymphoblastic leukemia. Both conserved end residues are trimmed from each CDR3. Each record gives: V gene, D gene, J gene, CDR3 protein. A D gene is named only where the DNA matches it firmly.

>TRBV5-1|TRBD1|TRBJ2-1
ASSGPDRGIHEQF
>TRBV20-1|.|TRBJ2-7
SARGGLLYEQY
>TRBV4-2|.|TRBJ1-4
ASSQAGRRGEKLF
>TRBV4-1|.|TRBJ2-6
ASSTRPIPLSGANVLT
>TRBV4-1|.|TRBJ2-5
ASSQDVEQRLETQY
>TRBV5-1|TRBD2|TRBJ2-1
ASSLATSGRSDEQF
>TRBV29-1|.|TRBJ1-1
SVEGGQPEAF
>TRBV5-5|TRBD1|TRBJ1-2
ASSSDRGRDGYT
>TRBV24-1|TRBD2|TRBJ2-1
ATSEPGLYYNEQF
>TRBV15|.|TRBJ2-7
ATSRTGGVNYEQY
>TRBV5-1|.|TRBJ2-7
ASSAWGNYEQY
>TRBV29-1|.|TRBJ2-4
SVGHPGRENIQY
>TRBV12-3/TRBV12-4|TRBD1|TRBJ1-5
ASSPRDRMNSNQPQH
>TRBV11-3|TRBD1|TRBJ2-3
ASSFRDRGSDTQY
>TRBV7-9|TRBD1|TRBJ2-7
ASSSGQGADYEQY
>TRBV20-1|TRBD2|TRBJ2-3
SAPLAGGRDTQY
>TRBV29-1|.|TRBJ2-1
SGTTGSHGQGEQF
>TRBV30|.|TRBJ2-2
AWSVAGVGELF
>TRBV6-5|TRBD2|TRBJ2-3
ASSYSSLGLARTDTQY
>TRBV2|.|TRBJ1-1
ASSPTDVHTEAF
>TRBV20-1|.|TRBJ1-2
SARVGRSAYGYT
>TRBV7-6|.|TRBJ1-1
ASSLRYRATEAF